The present entry profiles one T cell receptor (beta chain) with its context. Its antigen is unidentified. V trimming: 4 bases; J trimming: 0 bases; junction bases outside the gene matches: 9. Germline CDR1 is SGHNT and CDR2 is YYREEE (reference sequence). CDR3 length: 17 amino acids. This sample is part of a study of OX40 agonist ivuxolimab in advanced cancers. Points from the study as a whole: Which antigen the expanded peripheral T cells recognized is unknown. Part of the nonresponder group also had normalized T-cell clonal expansion that was low. CD8+ T cells were the subset that, on average, had more expanded clones than CD4+.

Clones were sequenced by immunoSEQ multiplex PCR, and TCRdb holds only the in-frame ones, with some missing. Among fewer than 7,500 clones, 90% were seen once, and the ten largest hold around two fifths. J is TRBJ2-1 and V is TRBV5-4; 8 nucleotides match TRBD2. The specimen was CD4+ or CD8+ T cells sorted from blood, collected in a trial of the OX40 agonist ivuxolimab. This sequence was found in an adult with an advanced solid tumor such as melanoma, head and neck, liver or kidney cancer. Written as DNA, the CDR3 is TGTGCCAGCAGCCCCGAAGGCGGGAGGAGCTCCTACAATGAGCAGTTCTTC. It yields the protein CASSPEGGRSSYNEQFF. The full variable domain, its missing parts supplied by reference TRBV5-4 and TRBJ2-1, is ETGVTQSPTHLIKTRGQQVTLRCSSQSGHNTVSWYQQALGQGPQFIFQYYREEENGRGNFPPRFSGLQFPNYSSELNVNALELDDSALYLCASSPEGGRSSYNEQFFGPGTRLTVL.